The rows below give T cell receptor beta chains drawn from one sample of a study of T cell responses to AZD1222 COVID-19 vaccine. Only in-frame clones appear in the TCRdb table, and some are missing; sequencing was by immunoSEQ multiplex PCR. Of just over 150,000 clones listed, more than 90% are singletons. The sequencing here drew on peripheral blood, taken 28 days after the second AZD1222 dose. Source of these receptors: an adult who received the AZD1222 COVID-19 vaccine. CDR3s include the opening cysteine and the closing phenylalanine or tryptophan. D genes are given only for firm matches. Only part of the rows carry a size: once, few, many, or a class if the clone is expanded.

abundance	d_gene	v_gene	j_gene	CDR3aa	CDR3nt
.	.	TRBV7-2	TRBJ1-5	CASSLGRGEPYSNQPQHF	TGTGCCAGCAGCTTAGGAAGGGGGGAACCTTATAGCAATCAGCCCCAGCATTTT
once	.	TRBV30	TRBJ1-4	CAWTSGQLDIEKLFF	TGTGCCTGGACCTCAGGACAGTTGGATATCGAAAAACTGTTTTTT
.	.	TRBV2	TRBJ1-5	CASRRGDQPQHF	TGTGCCAGCAGACGGGGGGATCAGCCCCAGCATTTT
.	TRBD1	TRBV28	TRBJ1-5	CASQDRIIYSNQPQHF	TGTGCCTCCCAGGACAGGATAATATATAGCAATCAGCCCCAGCATTTT
.	TRBD2	TRBV4-1	TRBJ2-1	CASSQVGGAHYNEQFF	TGCGCCAGCAGCCAAGTCGGGGGGGCCCACTACAATGAGCAGTTCTTC
few	.	TRBV18	TRBJ2-3	CASSLSQGYTDTQYF	TGTGCCAGCTCTCTTTCACAGGGATACACAGATACGCAGTATTTT
few	.	TRBV4-1	TRBJ1-5	CASSQEPTYNQPQHF	TGCGCCAGCAGCCAAGAGCCGACTTACAATCAGCCCCAGCATTTT
.	TRBD1	TRBV7-2	TRBJ1-5	CASSLAPRDRRNQPQHF	TGTGCCAGCAGCTTAGCGCCCCGGGACAGGCGCAATCAGCCCCAGCATTTT
.	.	TRBV28	TRBJ2-1	CASSFQVVEQFF	TGTGCCAGCAGTTTCCAGGTCGTTGAGCAGTTCTTC
.	.	TRBV7-9	TRBJ1-2	CASSLTASGYTF	TGTGCCAGCAGTTTAACCGCGAGTGGCTACACCTTC
.	.	TRBV28	TRBJ1-2	CASSFTGTGLVGGYTF	TGTGCCAGCAGTTTCACCGGTACAGGCCTCGTCGGTGGCTACACCTTC
.	TRBD2	TRBV19	TRBJ2-1	CASRPTSGDNEQFF	TGTGCCAGTAGGCCGACTAGCGGGGACAATGAGCAGTTCTTC
few	.	TRBV28	TRBJ1-1	CASSLFRDLNTEAFF	TGTGCCAGCAGTCTATTTAGGGATCTGAACACTGAAGCTTTCTTT
.	.	TRBV5-1	TRBJ1-1	CASSSQGLTEAFF	TGCGCCAGCAGCTCACAGGGACTCACTGAAGCTTTCTTT
.	.	TRBV7-9	TRBJ1-4	CASSLNQPGDEKLFF	TGTGCCAGCAGCTTGAATCAGCCGGGGGATGAAAAACTGTTTTTT
.	.	TRBV28	TRBJ1-5	CASGLQAGGNQPQHF	TGTGCCAGCGGATTACAGGCAGGGGGCAATCAGCCCCAGCATTTT
.	TRBD1	TRBV3-1/TRBV3-2	TRBJ1-2	CASSQRTGRFGYTF	TGTGCCAGCAGCCAGAGGACAGGGAGGTTTGGCTACACCTTC
.	TRBD1	TRBV9	TRBJ1-2	CASSVTAGGVGGYTF	TGTGCCAGCAGCGTAACGGCAGGGGGAGTTGGAGGCTACACCTTC
.	TRBD1	TRBV12-3/TRBV12-4	TRBJ1-1	CASSATGPTEAFF	TGTGCCAGCAGTGCGACAGGGCCCACTGAAGCTTTCTTT
.	.	TRBV6-5	TRBJ2-1	CASSPWTTYNEQFF	TGTGCCAGCAGTCCCTGGACCACCTACAATGAGCAGTTCTTC